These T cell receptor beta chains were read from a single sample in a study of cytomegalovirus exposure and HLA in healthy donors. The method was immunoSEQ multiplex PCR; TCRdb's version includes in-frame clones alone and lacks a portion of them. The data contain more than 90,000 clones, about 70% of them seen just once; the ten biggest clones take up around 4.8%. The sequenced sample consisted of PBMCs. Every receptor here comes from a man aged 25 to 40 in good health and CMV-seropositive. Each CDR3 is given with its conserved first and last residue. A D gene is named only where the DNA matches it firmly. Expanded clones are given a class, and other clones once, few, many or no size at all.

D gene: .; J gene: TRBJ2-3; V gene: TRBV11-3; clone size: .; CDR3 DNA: TGTGCCAGCAGCTTCATCCGCGTCTTCACAGATACGCAGTATTTT; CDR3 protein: CASSFIRVFTDTQYF
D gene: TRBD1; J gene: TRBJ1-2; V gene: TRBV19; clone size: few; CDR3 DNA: TGTGCCAGTATTCCCGGGACAGGGACCCCCTATGGCTACACCTTC; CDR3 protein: CASIPGTGTPYGYTF
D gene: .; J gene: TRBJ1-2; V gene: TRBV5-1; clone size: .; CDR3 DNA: TGCGCCAGCACCACGGGGGGCGCCTATGGTAACTATGGCTACACCTTC; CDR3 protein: CASTTGGAYGNYGYTF
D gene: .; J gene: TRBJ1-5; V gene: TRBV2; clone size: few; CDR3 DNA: TGTGCCAGCAGTCCCGGGTATCAGCCCCAGCATTTT; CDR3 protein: CASSPGYQPQHF
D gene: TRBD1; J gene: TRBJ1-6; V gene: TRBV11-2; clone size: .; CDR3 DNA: TGTGCCAGCAGCGGCCGGACAGGGTTTGAAGGGGTCACCCTCCACTTT; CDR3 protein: CASSGRTGFEGVTLHF
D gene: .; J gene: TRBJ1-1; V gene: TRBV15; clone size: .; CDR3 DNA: TGTGCCACCAGCAGTGGGGGAGGGGGAGACACTGAAGCTTTCTTT; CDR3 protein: CATSSGGGGDTEAFF
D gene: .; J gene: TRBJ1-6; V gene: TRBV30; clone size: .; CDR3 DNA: TGTGCCTGGAGTGGGCCGGGAGATTCACCCCTCCACTTT; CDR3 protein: CAWSGPGDSPLHF
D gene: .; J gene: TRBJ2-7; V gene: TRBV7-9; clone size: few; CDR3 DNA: TGTGCCAGCAGCCCCGTGAGGGACGAGCAGTACTTC; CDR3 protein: CASSPVRDEQYF
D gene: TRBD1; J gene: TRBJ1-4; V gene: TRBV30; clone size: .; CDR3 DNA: TGTGCCCGGGGGGGGACAGGGGGGGAAAAACTGTTTTTT; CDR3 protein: CARGGTGGEKLFF
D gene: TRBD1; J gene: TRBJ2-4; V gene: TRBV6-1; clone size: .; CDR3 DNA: TGTGCCAGCAGTCGGACAGGCCCCGCGGACATTCAGTACTTC; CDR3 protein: CASSRTGPADIQYF
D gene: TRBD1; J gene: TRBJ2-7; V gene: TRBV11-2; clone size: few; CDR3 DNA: TGTGCCAGCAGCTTCTGGGGACAGGGCATCTACGAGCAGTACTTC; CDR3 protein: CASSFWGQGIYEQYF
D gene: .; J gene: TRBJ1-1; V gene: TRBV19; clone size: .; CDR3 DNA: TGTGCCAGTAGTTTCCGGGGGAACACTGAAGCTTTCTTT; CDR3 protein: CASSFRGNTEAFF
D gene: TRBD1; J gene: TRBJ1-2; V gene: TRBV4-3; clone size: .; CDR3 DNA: TGCGCCAGCAGCCAGCTACAGGGGACGTGTGGCTACACCTTC; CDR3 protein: CASSQLQGTCGYTF
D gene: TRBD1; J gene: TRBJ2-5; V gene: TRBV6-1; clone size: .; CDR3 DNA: TGTGCCAGCAGTGAAATTATCGGGACAGGAGCTACTCAAGAGACCCAGTACTTC; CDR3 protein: CASSEIIGTGATQETQYF
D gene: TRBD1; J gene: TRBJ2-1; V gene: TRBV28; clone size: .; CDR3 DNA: TGTGCCAGCCGGGACAGGGGAGGCCAGGAGCAGTTCTTC; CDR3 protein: CASRDRGGQEQFF
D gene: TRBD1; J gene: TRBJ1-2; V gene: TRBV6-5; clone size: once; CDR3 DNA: TGTGCCAGCAGCCGGACAGGGAACTATGGCTACACCTTC; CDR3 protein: CASSRTGNYGYTF
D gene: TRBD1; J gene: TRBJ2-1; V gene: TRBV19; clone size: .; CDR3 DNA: TGTGCCAGTAGTGTCGGACAGGTCCTCAATGATGAGCAGTTCTTC; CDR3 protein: CASSVGQVLNDEQFF
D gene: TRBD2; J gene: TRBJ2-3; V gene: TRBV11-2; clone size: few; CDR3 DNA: TGTGCCAGCAGCCCCGGACTAGCGGGGCCGGGGCAGTATTTT; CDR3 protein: CASSPGLAGPGQYF
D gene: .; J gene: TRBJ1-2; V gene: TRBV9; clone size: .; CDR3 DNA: TGTGCCAGCAGCGTAGGTCAGGGAAGTAACTATGGCTACACCTTC; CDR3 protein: CASSVGQGSNYGYTF
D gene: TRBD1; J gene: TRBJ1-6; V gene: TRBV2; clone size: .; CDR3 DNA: TGTGCCAGCAGTGTGACAGGGGGCGATTCACCCCTCCACTTT; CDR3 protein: CASSVTGGDSPLHF
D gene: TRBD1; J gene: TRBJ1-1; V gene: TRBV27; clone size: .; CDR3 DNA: TGTGCCAGCAGTGCTACAGGGGCCGGCACTGAAGCTTTCTTT; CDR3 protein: CASSATGAGTEAFF
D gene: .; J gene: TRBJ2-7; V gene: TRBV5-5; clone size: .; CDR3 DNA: TGTGCCAGCAGCTTGGTTAGACTTGTGAGTTACGAGCAGTACTTC; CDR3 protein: CASSLVRLVSYEQYF
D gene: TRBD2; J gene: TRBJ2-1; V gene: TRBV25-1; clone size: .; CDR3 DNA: TGTGCCAGCAGTGGGGAGCTAGCGGTCTTGAGCTCCTACAATGAGCAGTTCTTC; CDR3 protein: CASSGELAVLSSYNEQFF
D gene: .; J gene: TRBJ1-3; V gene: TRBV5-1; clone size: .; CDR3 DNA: TGCGCCAGCAGCTCGGAGGGGACCTACTCTGGAAACACCATATATTTT; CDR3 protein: CASSSEGTYSGNTIYF
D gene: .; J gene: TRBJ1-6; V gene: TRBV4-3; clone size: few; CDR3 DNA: TGCGCCAGCAGCCTATCACTCCCTAACGGGAATTCACCCCTCCACTTT; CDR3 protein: CASSLSLPNGNSPLHF
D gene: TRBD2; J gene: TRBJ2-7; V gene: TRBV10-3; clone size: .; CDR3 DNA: TGTGCCATCAGTGGGACGAGCGGGGGCCTCTCCTACGAGCAGTACTTC; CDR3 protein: CAISGTSGGLSYEQYF
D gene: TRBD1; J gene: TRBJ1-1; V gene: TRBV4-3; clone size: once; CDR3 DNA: TGCGCCAGCAGCCAACGCTTGACAGGGGGCACTGAAGCTTTCTTT; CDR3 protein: CASSQRLTGGTEAFF
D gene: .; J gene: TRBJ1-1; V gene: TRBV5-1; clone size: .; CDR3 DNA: TGCGCCAGCAGCTTGGTGGAGAGAGGGACTGAAGCTTTCTTT; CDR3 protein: CASSLVERGTEAFF
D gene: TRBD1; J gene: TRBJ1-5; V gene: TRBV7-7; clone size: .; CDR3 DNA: TGTGCCAGCAGCTCCAGGGGGAAAGGTCAGCCCCAGCATTTT; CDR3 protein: CASSSRGKGQPQHF
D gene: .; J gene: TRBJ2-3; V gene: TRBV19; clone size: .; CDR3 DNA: TGTGCCAGTAATGAGGGGGTGGGGACAGATACGCAGTATTTT; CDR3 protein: CASNEGVGTDTQYF
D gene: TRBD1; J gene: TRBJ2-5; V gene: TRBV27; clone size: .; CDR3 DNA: TGTGCCAGCAGTTTTACAGGGGATCAAGAGACCCAGTACTTC; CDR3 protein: CASSFTGDQETQYF
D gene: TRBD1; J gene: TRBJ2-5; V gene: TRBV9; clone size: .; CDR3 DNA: TGTGCCAGCAGCGTAGAATGGGGGAAGGGGGCGAAGGAGACCCAGTACTTC; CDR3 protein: CASSVEWGKGAKETQYF
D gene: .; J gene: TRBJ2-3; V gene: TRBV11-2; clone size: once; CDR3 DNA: TGTGCCAGCAGCTTCAGGGCTAGGGCGGATTTAACGCAGTATTTT; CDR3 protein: CASSFRARADLTQYF
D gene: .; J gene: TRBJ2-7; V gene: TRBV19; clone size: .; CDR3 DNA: TGTGCCCATATCGCGAGGAGGACCTCCTACGAGCAGTACTTC; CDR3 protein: CAHIARRTSYEQYF
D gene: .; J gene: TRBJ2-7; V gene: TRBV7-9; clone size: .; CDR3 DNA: TGTGCCAGCAGCTTAGCAGGGGTTGACTACGAGCAGTACTTC; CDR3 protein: CASSLAGVDYEQYF
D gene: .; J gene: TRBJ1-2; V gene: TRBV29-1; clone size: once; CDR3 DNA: TGCAGCGTTGCCGGGGAAACGCCCTATGGCTACACCTTC; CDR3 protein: CSVAGETPYGYTF